This record concerns one T cell receptor (beta chain) sequence. Its antigen remains unidentified. Per-base quality was not reported, and no clone a single base away is much larger than it. Moderately to severely active disease, a Clinical Activity Score of at least 3, a NOSPECS grade of at least 4, and a duration under 3 months were present in ophthalmopathy patients. Any patient with an uncontrolled infection, another autoimmune disease, pregnancy or lactation was excluded. Clinical symptoms, serum thyroxine and TRAb, thyroid ultrasound, and orbital computed tomography formed the basis for the diagnoses. PBMCs were isolated from about 10 ml of fresh peripheral blood by Ficoll-Paque density gradient centrifugation. Total RNA was extracted with Trizol reagent, and quality was checked on an Agilent 2100 Bioanalyzer. This entry is derived from a study of T cells in Graves' hyperthyroidism and ophthalmopathy (dated by TCRdb to between 2017 and 2020). Context from the whole study: Peripheral blood samples were taken at the time of initial diagnosis, prior to any treatment. To identify TCR V-J signatures that set the groups apart, the researchers used a discovery cohort of more than 95 patients, made up of 43 with Graves' ophthalmopathy and 55 to 65 with stable Graves' hyperthyroidism. The study also compared thyroid tissue and blood T-cell repertoires from 5 to 7 Graves' hyperthyroidism patients. According to the paper, TCR Vbeta CDR3 sequencing was carried out on about 140 peripheral blood samples, which came from 40 to 45 ophthalmopathy, approximately 78 hyperthyroidism and 17 progressor patients. The 75 to 100 discovery patients were randomly divided into training and test sets at a 7:3 ratio. An independent validation cohort of 18 to 20 hyperthyroidism patients and about 16 patients who later progressed to ophthalmopathy tested prospective prediction of ophthalmopathy. After blood sampling, hyperthyroidism patients were treated with methimazole at a starting dose of 30 mg daily, and ophthalmopathy patients were treated with high-dose intravenous methylprednisolone. Broader findings and caveats from the paper: In validation, the model predicted progression to ophthalmopathy with around 71% sensitivity and around 72% specificity, a median of 6.5 months before onset. Blood samples also contained most of the expanded thyroid clonotypes (frequency above 0.001), which suggests that blood repertoires may reflect thyroid immune responses. Sample size was not statistically predetermined, and blinding of investigators to group allocation was not performed. A model built on a 13 V-J signature distinguished ophthalmopathy from stable hyperthyroidism, reaching 85% to 90% sensitivity and approximately 83% specificity in cross-validation and 80%/75% in testing.

V was cut back by 4 bases and J by 2 bases, leaving a gap of 12 bases between them. Reading the germline V gene gives CDR1 MGHDK and CDR2 SYGVNS. Reading from cysteine to phenylalanine, the CDR3 counts 15 amino acids. The CDR3 DNA has 45 bases and is translated from base 1. TCR beta CDR3 regions were amplified from RNA transcripts. For the first round of RT-PCR on the TCR CDR3, the HTBI primer set was used together with the Qiagen OneStep RT-PCR kit. Libraries were constructed in a second round of multiplex PCR, after which size selection and purification were performed. The libraries were sequenced on an Illumina HiSeq2000 using paired-end 100 bp reads. Concerning the study's data processing: SOAPnuke was used to process the raw data, throwing out any read that contained adapters or uncalled bases, had a mean Phred below 15, or lacked an exact constant-primer or identifier match. High-quality paired reads were merged with COPE v1.2.5, and unique nucleotide sequences were defined as clonotypes. MiTCR v1.1 was used to align the clonotypes against IMGT TRBV, TRBD and TRBJ reference segments. Only V-J combinations with frequency above 0.0001, covering 99.2% of repertoires, were analysed. The TCS score was defined as the ratio of F50 (clonal expansion) to E x V (chaos), calculated using BLOSUM62-based TCRdist between CDR3 peptides within each V-J. Welch's t-statistics and random forest reduced around 510 V-J features to 13, which were used in a naive Bayes classifier (R e1071). TCRdb ran its own pipeline on the public reads, namely fastp trimming at Q25 and MiXCR clone calling, and kept in-frame beta chains. CDR3 protein duplicates are merged, each entry listing the most common genes and DNA. These V and J calls derive from TCRdb rather than the authors' analysis. The sample has some 490,000 distinct CDR3 sequences on record, about 20% of them singletons. The top ten hold under 55% of the sample.

Sequenced input: blood. Recombination linked TRBV25-1 to TRBJ1-5; the D segment could be TRBD1, given 6 matching bases. The TCR was taken from a woman aged 70-85 years with Graves' ophthalmopathy. The DNA sequence is TGTGCCAGCAGTGGCAGGGGTATGGGCAATCAGCCCCAGCATTTT. This sequence encodes CASSGRGMGNQPQHF.